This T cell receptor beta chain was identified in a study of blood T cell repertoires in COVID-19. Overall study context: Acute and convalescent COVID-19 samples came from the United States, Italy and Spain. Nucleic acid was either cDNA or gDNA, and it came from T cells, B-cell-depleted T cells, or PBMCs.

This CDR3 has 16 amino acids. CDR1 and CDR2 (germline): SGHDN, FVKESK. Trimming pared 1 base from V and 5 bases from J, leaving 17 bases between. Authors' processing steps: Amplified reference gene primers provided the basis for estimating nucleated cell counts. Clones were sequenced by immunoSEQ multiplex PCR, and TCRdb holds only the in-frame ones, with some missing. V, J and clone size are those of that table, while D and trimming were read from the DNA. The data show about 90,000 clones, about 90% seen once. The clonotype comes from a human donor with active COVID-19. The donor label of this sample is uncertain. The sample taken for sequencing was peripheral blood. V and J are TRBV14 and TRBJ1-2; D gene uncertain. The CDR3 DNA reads TGTGCCAGCAGCCAAGTACTTGGAGGGCAGCGGTATGGCTACACCTTC. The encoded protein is CASSQVLGGQRYGYTF.